This T cell receptor beta chain was recovered during a study of T cells expressing NK-cell markers. Looking at the study overall: Seven donors tested HCMV-seropositive and one tested seronegative among the eight sequenced. Study-level points and caveats: Roughly six of the donors carried dominant NKG2C+ clonotypes that took up roughly 1.0-8% of their CD8+ T cells. There remained a lack of clarity about HCMV specificity of expanded NKG2C+ T cell clones. In several donors, these clonotypes also led the CD3+CD56-NKG2C+ fraction.

Germline V lookup: CDR1 MNHEY, CDR2 SMNVEV (reference sequence). This CDR3 has 14 residues. Concerning this clonotype itself: Its antigen is still unknown.

With the 5' RACE reads reprocessed, TCRdb shows one record per CDR3 protein and no DNA. This sample carries roughly 150,000 distinct CDR3 sequences, with roughly 21% going to the ten biggest clones. The chain recombines TRBV27 with TRBJ2-7. The material sequenced was blood T cells: a sorted CD56 or NKG2C T cell subset, CD4+ or CD8+ T cells, or bulk PBMC T cells (not recorded which). The clonotype was recovered from a man between 18 and 69 years old in good health. This CDR3 is CASSLSTRGDEQYF.